The 2 T cell receptor beta chains presented below share a single source sample, sequenced in a study of breast tumors, draining lymph nodes, adjacent tissues. One entry per CDR3 protein results from TCRdb running MiXCR on the multiplex PCR reads. The table lists 60,000 to 75,000 distinct CDR3 sequences, around three fifths of them singletons. Source material: breast tumor tissue. All receptors come from a female donor with breast cancer. Some clones in this sample may be carry-over from other donors' samples.

This clonotype was seen repeatedly, ten times or more. This chain joins TRBV29-1 and TRBJ2-5, with 11 positions matching TRBD1. Germline V gives CDR1 SQVTM, CDR2 ANQGSEA. The CDR3 is made up of 14 amino acids. V lost 5 bases and J lost 2; bases outside the gene matches: 4. The CDR3, as DNA: TGCAGCGTTCTGGGGGACAGGGGGCAAGAGACCCAGTACTTC. Protein: CSVLGDRGQETQYF.

The chain has TRBV2 and TRBJ1-4; D ambiguous. Trimming pared 1 base from V and 7 bases from J, leaving 16 bases between. The CDR3 extends over 16 amino acids. In germline, CDR1 is SNHLY, CDR2 FYNNEI. The CDR3 spells CASSEGVGRAGEKLFF. The CDR3 bases are TGTGCCAGCAGTGAAGGGGTAGGGAGGGCTGGTGAAAAACTGTTTTTT.